These 28 T cell receptor beta chains share one sample of origin, sequenced in a study of shared clonotypes between healthy human individuals. This table comes from immunoSEQ multiplex PCR, and its TCRdb copy is limited to in-frame clones, with some not included. Of approximately 400,000 clones in the sample, 90% to 97% are singletons; the top ten hold approximately 0.32%. The sequencing sample was made of memory CD8+ T cells sorted from blood. Sample subset: CD45RO+ cells pooled with CCR7-negative TemRA cells. These receptors all come from a man younger than 40 in good health.

This clone was found once. The germline gene is not matched at one end of the junction; a read error may be the cause. This sequence joins TRBV25-1 and TRBJ2-7; 9 bases map to TRBD2. The CDR3 spans 12 residues. Germline V gene lookup returns CDR1 MGHDK and CDR2 SYGVNS. The CDR3 DNA reads as TGTGCCAGCAGTGAATTGGGACTAGCTTTAGACTTC. Residues: CASSELGLALDF.

Worth noting for this clone: Other DNA sequences in this sample translate to the same CDR3. The chain carries TRBV11-2 and TRBJ2-7; TRBD1 is a possible D gene (6 bases). The CDR3 loop spans 13 amino acids. The V and J ends lost 1 base and 4 bases respectively, with 8 bases between them. CDR1 is SGHAT and CDR2 is FQNNGV in the germline V gene. CDR3 nucleotides: TGTGCCAGCAGCTTAGGAACAGGGTACGAGCAGTACTTC. It translates to CASSLGTGYEQYF.

The CDR3 bases are TGTGCCAGCAGTGAAAGCGATTATGGCTACACCTTC. As protein: CASSESDYGYTF. The chain is built from TRBV2 and TRBJ1-2, with unresolved D. The V gene's germline CDR1 is SNHLY and CDR2 FYNNEI. Trimming cost V 2 bases and J 5 bases, with 6 bases left between them. The CDR3 has 12 amino acids.

This chain joins TRBV30 and TRBJ1-1; D gene ambiguous. Trimming removed 4 bases from V and 3 bases from J, with 6 bases in between. CDR3 size: 11 residues. Per the germline V gene, CDR1 is GTSNPN and CDR2 is SVGIG (reference sequence). The CDR3 DNA reads as TGTGCCTGGACGAGGGACACTGAAGCTTTCTTT. The encoded protein is CAWTRDTEAFF. Using reference TRBV30 and TRBJ1-1 for the parts outside the CDR3, the full variable domain is SQTIHQWPATLVQPVGSPLSLECTVEGTSNPNLYWYRQAAGRGLQLLFYSVGIGQISSEVPQNLSASRPQDRQFILSSKKLLLSDSGFYLCAWTRDTEAFFGQGTRLTVV.

The chain uses TRBV14 and TRBJ2-1; a possible D gene is TRBD2 (5 bases). Trimming removed 3 bases from V and 5 bases from J, with 23 bases in between. The CDR3 covers 18 residues. CDR1 is SGHDN, CDR2 FVKESK, per germline. CDR3 region: CASSHGTGERLSDNEQFF. CDR3 nucleotides: TGTGCCAGCAGCCACGGCACTGGCGAGCGGTTGAGTGACAATGAGCAGTTCTTC.

This chain joins TRBV9 and TRBJ2-3; D is unresolved. The CDR3 extends over 16 amino acids. CDR1 and CDR2 (germline): SGDLS, YYNGEE. Trimming removed 0 bases at V and 2 bases at J, with 13 bases between. CDR3 coding DNA: TGTGCCAGCAGCGTAGCCCCAGCGAGTACCACAGATACGCAGTATTTT. Translating gives CASSVAPASTTDTQYF.

On this clone itself: This sample includes further DNA sequences coding for the same CDR3. This rearrangement joins TRBV7-9 to TRBJ2-3; TRBD2 is a possible D gene (5 bases). V was trimmed by 3 bases and J by 0 bases, leaving 10 bases between them. CDR3 size: 15 residues. Germline CDR1 reads SEHNR; CDR2 reads FQNEAQ (reference sequence). The CDR3 loop reads CASSLVGGSTDTQYF. As DNA, the CDR3 is TGTGCCAGCAGCTTGGTAGGAGGTAGCACAGATACGCAGTATTTT.

The gene calls are TRBV4-2 and TRBJ2-4; 8 bases line up with TRBD1. V shed 0 bases and J 0 bases; nucleotides not matched to a gene: 7. This CDR3 contains 18 residues. CDR1 and CDR2 (germline): LGHNA, YNFKEQ. DNA of the CDR3: TGTGCCAGCAGCCAAGATTTCACAGGGGGAGCAGCCAAAAACATTCAGTACTTC. Encoded protein: CASSQDFTGGAAKNIQYF.

This rearrangement joins TRBV23-1 to TRBJ1-2, with D maybe TRBD1 (6 bases). TRBV23-1 has ORF status, its function being uncertain. CDR3 size: 15 residues. Trimming removed 4 bases from V and 2 bases from J, with 14 bases in between. DNA of the CDR3: TGCGCCAGCAGTCCCAATGGGGACAAAAACTATGGCTACACCTTC. Protein: CASSPNGDKNYGYTF.

This chain connects TRBV11-2 to TRBJ2-1; D uncertain. This CDR3 region has 14 residues. Trimming removed 1 base from V and 5 bases from J, with 9 bases in between. Germline V CDR1 and CDR2: SGHAT, FQNNGV. CDR3 nucleotide sequence: TGTGCCAGCAGCTTAGCGGCTCCCCACAATGAGCAGTTCTTC. Translation: CASSLAAPHNEQFF.

The V gene is TRBV2, the J gene TRBJ1-5; D ambiguous. This CDR3 comprises 16 residues. Germline loops: CDR1 SNHLY, CDR2 FYNNEI. V was trimmed by 6 bases and J by 0 bases, leaving 15 bases between them. This CDR3 reads CASSSPTDYSNQPQHF. DNA of the CDR3: TGTGCCAGCAGCTCGCCGACGGATTATAGCAATCAGCCCCAGCATTTT.

The chain links TRBV4-2 to TRBJ2-5; D gene ambiguous. From germline, CDR1 is LGHNA and CDR2 YNFKEQ. The CDR3 has 15 amino acids. Trimming took off 2 bases at V and 0 bases at J, with 10 bases between the two ends. The CDR3 DNA reads as TGTGCCAGCAGCCAACACTCGTTGTACCAAGAGACCCAGTACTTC. This encodes CASSQHSLYQETQYF.

The chain is built from TRBV2 and TRBJ2-3; D possibly corresponds to TRBD2 (5 bases). This CDR3 comprises 12 residues. The V and J ends lost 5 bases and 6 bases respectively, with 9 bases between them. From germline, CDR1 is SNHLY and CDR2 FYNNEI. For the CDR3, the DNA is TGTGCCAGCAGTCCGGGGTGGGATACGCAGTATTTT. Its translation is CASSPGWDTQYF. The variable domain in full, completed from reference TRBV2 and TRBJ2-3, reads EPEVTQTPSHQVTQMGQEVILRCVPISNHLYFYWYRQILGQKVEFLVSFYNNEISEKSEIFDDQFSVERPDGSNFTLKIRSTKLEDSAMYFCASSPGWDTQYFGPGTRLTVL.

The V and J genes are TRBV28 and TRBJ1-1, with D hard to call. CDR1 is MDHEN and CDR2 is SYDVKM in the germline V gene. CDR3 length equals 12 residues. Trimming removed 4 bases at V and 9 bases at J, with 12 bases between. CDR3: CASSSGTQKAFF. The CDR3 region has the DNA TGTGCCAGCAGTTCGGGAACTCAAAAAGCTTTCTTT.

V gene TRBV28 combines with J gene TRBJ2-7, with 10 bases that match TRBD1. The CDR3 has 15 amino acids. Germline-derived CDR1 and CDR2 are MDHEN and SYDVKM. J gave up 2 bases and V 3 bases, and 4 bases lay outside the gene matches. CDR3 sequence: CASSFRGQGAYEQYF. The CDR3 DNA follows: TGTGCCAGCAGTTTTAGAGGACAGGGGGCCTACGAGCAGTACTTC.

The rearrangement joins TRBV27 to TRBJ2-7; TRBD1 agrees at 8 bases. V lost 2 bases, J lost 2 bases, and 2 bases stayed unmatched. Germline V gene lookup returns CDR1 MNHEY and CDR2 SMNVEV (reference sequence). CDR3 length: 14 residues. The CDR3 DNA is TGTGCCAGCAGTTTAGACAGGGGAGCCTACGAGCAGTACTTC. It specifies CASSLDRGAYEQYF.

The genes are TRBV5-1 and TRBJ1-4, with a weak D call TRBD1 (6 bases). In germline, CDR1 is SGHRS, CDR2 YFSETQ. Trimming left V 0 bases short and J 4 bases short, with 10 bases between. CDR3 size: 15 residues. CDR3 residues: CASSLAQGFNEKLFF. The CDR3 DNA follows: TGCGCCAGCAGCTTGGCACAGGGTTTTAATGAAAAACTGTTTTTT.

DNA of the CDR3: TGTGCCAGTCAAAGAGCCACCTACAATGAGCAGTTCTTC. Its translation: CASQRATYNEQFF. The rearrangement joins TRBV28 to TRBJ2-1, with D unclear. CDR1 is MDHEN, CDR2 SYDVKM, per germline. The ends were cut back, 9 bases at V and 2 bases at J, with 11 bases in the middle. This CDR3 region has 13 residues.

This clone occurred a few times. The V gene is TRBV2, the J gene TRBJ1-5, with 9 bases fitting TRBD1. This CDR3 spans 13 amino acids. The trim removed 6 bases at V and 11 bases at J, leaving 8 bases unmatched. Germline CDR1 and CDR2: SNHLY and FYNNEI. The CDR3 DNA reads as TGTGCCAGCAGGGACAGGGGTCGAGGGGCCCAGCATTTT. Translating gives CASRDRGRGAQHF. The whole variable domain, filled in from reference TRBV2 and TRBJ1-5, reads EPEVTQTPSHQVTQMGQEVILRCVPISNHLYFYWYRQILGQKVEFLVSFYNNEISEKSEIFDDQFSVERPDGSNFTLKIRSTKLEDSAMYFCASRDRGRGAQHFGDGTRLSIL.

This chain joins TRBV5-6 and TRBJ1-5; 11 bases map to TRBD1. This CDR3 spans 16 amino acids. CDR1 and CDR2 from the germline V gene are SGHDT and YYEEEE. V trimming: 5 bases; J trimming: 5 bases; junction bases outside the gene matches: 9. The CDR3 coding sequence is TGTGCCAGCAGATCGACCCCGGGACAGGGGGATCAGCCCCAGCATTTT. As protein: CASRSTPGQGDQPQHF. The whole variable domain, remainder taken from reference TRBV5-6 and TRBJ1-5, is DAGVTQSPTHLIKTRGQQVTLRCSPKSGHDTVSWYQQALGQGPQFIFQYYEEEERQRGNFPDRFSGHQFPNYSSELNVNALLLGDSALYLCASRSTPGQGDQPQHFGDGTRLSIL.

A word on this clone: Other nucleotide sequences in the sample specify the same CDR3. V and J are TRBV5-4 and TRBJ2-7; 11 bases fit TRBD2. Germline V gene data show CDR1 as SGHNT and CDR2 as YYREEE (reference sequence). V trimming: 4 bases; J trimming: 0 bases; junction bases outside the gene matches: 3. This CDR3 has 15 residues. CDR3 bases: TGTGCCAGCAGCCGTAGCGGGAGGGCCTCCTACGAGCAGTACTTC. Translation: CASSRSGRASYEQYF.

This CDR3 reads CASSQDRAYEQYF. The DNA of the CDR3 is TGCGCCAGCAGCCAAGATCGGGCCTACGAGCAGTACTTC. The chain joins TRBV4-1 to TRBJ2-7; D is undetermined. The germline gives CDR1 MGHRA, CDR2 YSYEKL. The CDR3 loop spans 13 amino acids. V lost 0 bases and J lost 2, with 5 bases in between.

A remark on this clone: This sample also contains other DNA sequences that code for the same CDR3. The chain employs TRBV30 and TRBJ2-1; 13 positions agree with TRBD2. The CDR3 consists of 13 residues. Trimming took 3 bases from V and 7 from J; bases not matched to a gene: 0. Per the germline V gene, CDR1 is GTSNPN and CDR2 is SVGIG (reference sequence). In nucleotides, the CDR3 is TGTGCCTGGAGGGGACTAGCGGGAAATGAGCAGTTCTTC. This translates into CAWRGLAGNEQFF.

The chain combines TRBV4-1 with TRBJ1-5; D gene uncertain. This CDR3 comprises 14 residues. Trimming cost V 1 base and J 7 bases, with 11 bases left between them. Germline-derived CDR1 and CDR2 are MGHRA and YSYEKL. The CDR3 here is CASSQVIGFQPQHF. In nucleotides, the CDR3 is TGCGCCAGCAGCCAAGTAATCGGGTTCCAGCCCCAGCATTTT.

The CDR3 DNA sequence: TGCGCCAGCAGCTTGGGGCCCGGGGAGCTGTTTTTT. Translation: CASSLGPGELFF. The chain employs TRBV5-1 and TRBJ2-2, with D unresolved. There are 12 residues in the CDR3. V was cut by 0 bases and J by 6 bases, with 3 bases left in between. Germline V CDR1 and CDR2: SGHRS, YFSETQ. Full variable domain (rest looked up from reference TRBV5-1 and TRBJ2-2): KAGVTQTPRYLIKTRGQQVTLSCSPISGHRSVSWYQQTPGQGLQFLFEYFSETQRNKGNFPGRFSGRQFSNSRSEMNVSTLELGDSALYLCASSLGPGELFFGEGSRLTVL.

The chain carries TRBV7-9 and TRBJ1-5; 7 bases agree with TRBD1. The V gene's germline CDR1 is SEHNR and CDR2 FQNEAQ (reference sequence). Losses at the gene ends were 3 bases for V and 4 bases for J; bases not matched to a gene: 3. The CDR3 covers 14 residues. The DNA of the CDR3 is TGTGCCAGCAGCTTGACAGGGAATAATCAGCCCCAGCATTTT. Encoded protein: CASSLTGNNQPQHF.

The rearrangement links TRBV5-1 to TRBJ2-5, with 7 nucleotides matching TRBD1. Germline CDR1 is SGHRS and CDR2 is YFSETQ. This CDR3 contains 13 residues. With 4 bases clipped from V and 4 bases from J, the junction kept 4 bases outside the gene matches. The CDR3 DNA sequence: TGCGCCAGCAGCGGTCGACAGGGAGAGACCCAGTACTTC. This encodes CASSGRQGETQYF.

The V call is TRBV4-2, the J call TRBJ2-7, with 10 bases matching TRBD1. The CDR3 contains 14 residues. The V segment lost 4 bases and the J segment 2 bases; nucleotides outside the gene matches: 2. Germline CDR1 and CDR2: LGHNA and YNFKEQ. The chain's CDR3 is CASSPGTGAYEQYF. The CDR3 bases are TGTGCCAGCAGCCCCGGGACAGGGGCCTACGAGCAGTACTTC.